The 31 T cell receptor beta chains listed next were all sequenced from one sample in a study of blood T cell repertoires in COVID-19. Profiling relied on immunoSEQ multiplex PCR, and the TCRdb table lists in-frame clones only, not all of them. Seen here are approximately 290,000 clones, around 89% observed once, and the top ten hold more than 0.75%. The specimen sequenced was peripheral blood. The receptors come from a man aged 25-45 years with acute or convalescent COVID-19.

V and J are TRBV28 and TRBJ2-7; 8 positions agree with TRBD1. V lost 5 bases and J lost 9; bases outside the gene matches: 6. The CDR3 covers 12 residues. CDR1 MDHEN and CDR2 SYDVKM come from the germline V gene. Here the CDR3 reads CASSPRTGRQYF. In DNA form, the CDR3 reads TGTGCCAGCAGTCCGCGGACAGGGCGGCAGTACTTC.

Written as DNA, the CDR3 is TGCGCCACTTCGGACAGGGGAGGACTCCAAGAGACCCAGTACTTC. Protein product: CATSDRGGLQETQYF. V usage is TRBV4-1 and J usage is TRBJ2-5; 9 bases are a match to TRBD1. Trimming removed 10 bases from V and 1 base from J; junction bases left unmatched: 10. CDR1 MGHRA and CDR2 YSYEKL come from the germline V gene. The length of the CDR3 is 15 residues.

The gene calls are TRBV9 and TRBJ2-7; TRBD2 aligns across 12 bases. V shed 4 bases, J shed 9 bases, and the junction held 14 bases outside the gene matches. Germline values: CDR1 SGDLS, CDR2 YYNGEE. The CDR3 consists of 16 residues. CDR3 loop: CASSPQMTSGSPTQYF. CDR3 in DNA: TGTGCCAGCAGCCCCCAAATGACTAGCGGGAGCCCAACGCAGTACTTC.

The rearrangement joins TRBV5-1 to TRBJ2-5, with D perhaps TRBD2 (6 bases). With 2 bases removed from V and 0 bases from J, the gap between germline ends came to 8 bases. Germline V lookup: CDR1 SGHRS, CDR2 YFSETQ. The CDR3 is 14 amino acids. CDR3 region: CASSFGGNQETQYF. In DNA, the CDR3 is TGCGCCAGCAGCTTCGGGGGTAACCAAGAGACCCAGTACTTC.

V and J are TRBV10-2 and TRBJ1-3, with D unresolved. The V end was cut by 4 bases, the J end by 15 bases, with 16 bases between. This CDR3 contains 12 residues. Germline V gene sequence: CDR1 WSHSY, CDR2 SAAADI. In DNA, the CDR3 is TGCGCCAGCAGTGGGGAGGATCGGGTCACATATTTT. It specifies CASSGEDRVTYF.

The rearrangement uses TRBV7-8 and TRBJ1-4; D not resolved. Between the trimmed V and J ends, which lost 5 bases and 5 bases, there was a span of 12 bases. The CDR3 has 14 amino acids. Germline assignment: CDR1 SGHVS and CDR2 FQNEAQ. The CDR3 here is CASSLRRDNEKLFF. The CDR3 DNA reads as TGTGCCAGCAGCCTTCGGAGAGACAATGAAAAACTGTTTTTT.

The chain couples TRBV6-5 to TRBJ1-1; TRBD1 aligns across 8 bases. CDR1 is MNHEY, CDR2 SVGAGI, per germline. J was trimmed by 1 base and V by 6 bases; bases with no gene match: 4. The CDR3 covers 14 residues. The CDR3: CASSNRGENTEAFF. The CDR3 bases are TGTGCCAGCAGCAACAGGGGGGAGAACACTGAAGCTTTCTTT.

This CDR3 is CASLPAAGAKGTQYF. The CDR3 bases are TGCGCCAGCCTCCCGGCAGCGGGCGCAAAGGGGACCCAGTACTTC. The chain recombines TRBV4-1 with TRBJ2-5; D is perhaps TRBD2 (6 bases). Trimming shortened V by 8 bases and J by 7 bases, and 23 bases separated the two germline ends. The CDR3 covers 15 residues. Germline V gene sequence: CDR1 MGHRA, CDR2 YSYEKL.

V and J are TRBV7-2 and TRBJ2-1; 14 nucleotides agree with TRBD2. Germline loops: CDR1 SGHTA, CDR2 FQGNSA. The V and J ends lost 4 bases and 5 bases, in that order; junction bases with no gene match: 7. This CDR3 is built from 17 residues. The CDR3 reads CASSSTPGLAGDNEQFF. The CDR3 DNA is TGTGCCAGCAGCTCTACCCCGGGACTAGCGGGAGACAATGAGCAGTTCTTC.

This clone appeared a single time. The chain couples TRBV5-1 to TRBJ1-2, with D perhaps TRBD1 (5 bases). This CDR3 contains 15 residues. Germline V CDR1 and CDR2: SGHRS, YFSETQ. V was trimmed by 4 bases and J by 0 bases, leaving 13 bases between them. Here the CDR3 reads CASSGGATANYGYTF. The CDR3 DNA reads as TGCGCCAGCAGCGGTGGGGCCACAGCTAACTATGGCTACACCTTC.

The gene calls are TRBV5-1 and TRBJ1-1; 9 nucleotides align to TRBD1. With 3 bases clipped from V and 1 base from J, the junction kept 7 bases outside the gene matches. CDR1 is SGHRS and CDR2 is YFSETQ in the germline V gene. CDR3 length: 16 residues. The CDR3 DNA sequence: TGCGCCAGCAGCTCGGGACAGGGAGGCGGGAACACTGAAGCTTTCTTT. Encoded protein: CASSSGQGGGNTEAFF.

V and J are TRBV9 and TRBJ1-2; weak D call: TRBD1 (6 bases). Between the trimmed V and J ends, which lost 4 bases and 7 bases, there was a span of 17 bases. The CDR3 runs 14 residues. CDR1 SGDLS and CDR2 YYNGEE come from the germline V gene. Written as DNA, the CDR3 is TGTGCCAGCAGCACGCATGGGGGGGCGCGTGGCTACACCTTC. Amino acids: CASSTHGGARGYTF. The variable domain in full, with the rest retrieved from reference TRBV9 and TRBJ1-2, is DSGVTQTPKHLITATGQRVTLRCSPRSGDLSVYWYQQSLDQGLQFLIQYYNGEERAKGNILERFSAQQFPDLHSELNLSSLELGDSALYFCASSTHGGARGYTFGSGTRLTVV.

This chain links TRBV6-2 or TRBV6-3 with TRBJ1-1; weak D call: TRBD1 (5 bases). The germline V and J ends were trimmed by 6 bases and 1 base, with 15 bases remaining between them. From germline, CDR1 is MNHEY and CDR2 SVGEGT. The CDR3 has 15 residues. The CDR3 nucleotides read TGTGCCAGCAGCCCCCGGGGGGTCGGGAACACTGAAGCTTTCTTT. This sequence encodes CASSPRGVGNTEAFF.

This sequence joins TRBV29-1 and TRBJ1-1; 9 nucleotides line up with TRBD1. Germline assignment: CDR1 SQVTM and CDR2 ANQGSEA. V was clipped by 8 bases and J by 0 bases; unmatched bases: 10. The CDR3 spans 15 residues. This CDR3 reads CSTTGGLTMNTEAFF. CDR3 sequence (DNA): TGCAGCACAACAGGGGGCTTAACGATGAACACTGAAGCTTTCTTT.

The chain links TRBV30 to TRBJ1-1; D gene uncertain. V dropped 0 bases and J dropped 8 bases, with 10 bases sitting between them. Germline V gene lookup returns CDR1 GTSNPN and CDR2 SVGIG (reference sequence). CDR3 length: 12 amino acids. The CDR3 sequence is CAWSVLHPEAFF. The CDR3 bases are TGTGCCTGGAGTGTACTTCATCCAGAAGCTTTCTTT.

The chain joins TRBV5-4 to TRBJ2-7; 14 bases are shared with TRBD2. Germline lookup yields CDR1 SGHNT and CDR2 YYREEE (reference sequence). This CDR3 region has 15 residues. The trim removed 4 bases at V and 5 bases at J, leaving 5 bases unmatched. CDR3 sequence reads: CASSIGLAGGNEQYF. In DNA form, the CDR3 reads TGTGCCAGCAGCATAGGACTAGCGGGGGGTAACGAGCAGTACTTC.

V is TRBV27 and J is TRBJ1-5, with TRBD1 matching over 10 bases. This CDR3 has 16 residues. V dropped 6 bases and J dropped 7; count of bases not matched to a gene: 12. The V gene's germline CDR1 is MNHEY and CDR2 SMNVEV (reference sequence). Here the CDR3 DNA reads TGTGCCAGCAGAGAGACAGGGGGCGGCCACCGACAGCCCCAGCATTTT. This translates into CASRETGGGHRQPQHF.

V and J are TRBV10-3 and TRBJ2-1; D remains ambiguous. The CDR3 totals 14 residues. V lost 0 bases to trimming and J lost 8 bases, with 11 bases between them. CDR1 and CDR2 from the germline V gene are ENHRY and SYGVKD. CDR3 sequence (DNA): TGTGCCATCAGTGAGTCAGGCCAGGTAGATGAGCAGTTCTTC. Translation gives CAISESGQVDEQFF.

The rearrangement joins TRBV5-4 to TRBJ2-5, with TRBD1 matching 9 bases. The CDR3 loop spans 16 amino acids. Trimming cost V 4 bases and J 0 bases; bases outside gene matches: 7. CDR1 SGHNT and CDR2 YYREEE come from the germline V gene (reference sequence). For the CDR3, the DNA is TGTGCCAGCAGCCCTCGGACAGGGGAACACCAAGAGACCCAGTACTTC. Translation gives CASSPRTGEHQETQYF.

The gene calls are TRBV2 and TRBJ2-1; D is possibly TRBD1 (5 bases). CDR3 size: 14 residues. Germline assignment: CDR1 SNHLY and CDR2 FYNNEI. V lost 7 bases to trimming and J lost 2 bases, with 12 bases between them. CDR3 nucleotides: TGTGCCAGCAATATACAGGTTCCCTACAATGAGCAGTTCTTC. Residues: CASNIQVPYNEQFF.

The V gene is TRBV9, the J gene TRBJ2-7; 10 bases map to TRBD2. The J segment lost 7 bases and the V segment lost 4 bases, leaving 8 bases of the junction unmatched. The germline CDR1 and CDR2 sequences are SGDLS and YYNGEE. The CDR3 is 14 residues long. CDR3 nucleotides: TGTGCCAGCAGCCCGGGACTAGCGTTTGAAGAGCAGTACTTC. Residues: CASSPGLAFEEQYF.

The genes are TRBV28 and TRBJ2-1; 9 bases are shared with TRBD2. The CDR3 has 15 residues. Germline-derived CDR1 and CDR2 are MDHEN and SYDVKM. V shed 3 bases and J 3 bases; nucleotides not matched to a gene: 3. CDR3 region: CASSFPSGVYNEQFF. The CDR3 DNA follows: TGTGCCAGCAGTTTCCCTAGCGGGGTCTACAATGAGCAGTTCTTC.

This chain uses TRBV3-1 (or the pseudogene TRBV3-2) with TRBJ1-2; 10 bases are shared with TRBD1. CDR1 LGHDT and CDR2 YNNKEL come from the germline V gene (reference sequence). With V trimmed by 0 bases and J by 6 bases, 7 bases remained unmatched. CDR3 length: 16 residues. The CDR3 sequence: CASSQDRDRGMDGYTF. For the CDR3, the DNA is TGTGCCAGCAGCCAAGATCGGGACAGGGGAATGGATGGCTACACCTTC.

To note about this clone: Other DNA sequences of this sample code for an identical CDR3. The rearrangement links TRBV7-3 to TRBJ2-2, with D maybe TRBD1 (5 bases). Trimming pared 2 bases from V and 2 bases from J, leaving 6 bases between. Germline loops: CDR1 SGHTA, CDR2 FQGTGA. This CDR3 has 14 amino acids. The CDR3 sequence: CASSLGANTGELFF. In DNA, the CDR3 is TGTGCCAGCAGCTTAGGGGCAAACACCGGGGAGCTGTTTTTT.

The chain carries TRBV28 and TRBJ1-5, with 9 bases fitting TRBD1. The CDR3 sequence is 16 residues long. Trimming at V came to 5 bases and at J to 4 bases, leaving 9 bases not matched to a gene. CDR1 MDHEN and CDR2 SYDVKM come from the germline V gene. The CDR3 DNA sequence: TGTGCCAGCAGTATCCTCGGGACAGGGACGAATCAGCCCCAGCATTTT. Translated, it gives CASSILGTGTNQPQHF.

The rearrangement uses TRBV28 and TRBJ1-4, with 8 bases identical to TRBD1. Germline V gene lookup returns CDR1 MDHEN and CDR2 SYDVKM. CDR3 length: 15 residues. Unmatched junction bases numbered 5, after V lost 4 bases and J lost 4 bases. CDR3 bases: TGTGCCAGCAGTTCCCGGACAGGGCTTAATGAAAAACTGTTTTTT. It specifies CASSSRTGLNEKLFF.

The chain carries TRBV19 and TRBJ2-5; 10 nucleotides agree with TRBD1. Germline CDR1 is LNHDA and CDR2 is SQIVND (reference sequence). Unmatched junction bases numbered 2, after V lost 6 bases and J lost 4 bases. CDR3 length equals 13 residues. CDR3 nucleotides: TGTGCCAGTAGGACAGGGGGCACAGAGACCCAGTACTTC. Its protein product is CASRTGGTETQYF.

The V call is TRBV27, the J call TRBJ2-1, with D possibly TRBD1 on 5 matching bases. Germline lookup yields CDR1 MNHEY and CDR2 SMNVEV (reference sequence). This CDR3 is built from 13 residues. V lost 6 bases and J lost 4, with 10 bases in between. CDR3 residues: CASSPDIYNEQFF. The CDR3 DNA sequence: TGTGCCAGCAGCCCGGACATTTACAATGAGCAGTTCTTC.

V and J are TRBV11-2 and TRBJ2-2; no clear D gene. In germline, CDR1 is SGHAT, CDR2 FQNNGV. There are 15 residues in the CDR3. V gave up 1 base and J gave up 2 bases, with 8 bases separating them. CDR3 amino acids: CASSLVGGNTGELFF. Here the CDR3 DNA reads TGTGCCAGCAGCTTAGTAGGCGGTAACACCGGGGAGCTGTTTTTT.

The V gene is TRBV5-5, the J gene TRBJ2-5; D unresolved. V shed 1 base and J shed 4 bases, with 20 bases lying between them. Germline lookup yields CDR1 SGHKS and CDR2 YYEKEE (reference sequence). The CDR3 is made up of 17 amino acids. The CDR3 region has the DNA TGTGCCAGCAGCTTGCGCGTGGCCGCTACTATCCGAGAGACCCAGTACTTC. Translating gives CASSLRVAATIRETQYF. The complete variable domain, with remaining parts taken from reference TRBV5-5 and TRBJ2-5, reads DAGVTQSPTHLIKTRGQQVTLRCSPISGHKSVSWYQQVLGQGPQFIFQYYEKEERGRGNFPDRFSARQFPNYSSELNVNALLLGDSALYLCASSLRVAATIRETQYFGPGTRLLVL.

V usage is TRBV9 and J usage is TRBJ2-1; 9 bases map to TRBD2. The CDR3 length is 17 residues. After removal of 4 bases from V and 3 bases from J, the junction contained 11 bases not matched to a gene. CDR1 SGDLS and CDR2 YYNGEE come from the germline V gene. The DNA of the CDR3 is TGTGCCAGCAGCAAACGCGATAGCGGGAGACTCTACAATGAGCAGTTCTTC. Translation: CASSKRDSGRLYNEQFF.